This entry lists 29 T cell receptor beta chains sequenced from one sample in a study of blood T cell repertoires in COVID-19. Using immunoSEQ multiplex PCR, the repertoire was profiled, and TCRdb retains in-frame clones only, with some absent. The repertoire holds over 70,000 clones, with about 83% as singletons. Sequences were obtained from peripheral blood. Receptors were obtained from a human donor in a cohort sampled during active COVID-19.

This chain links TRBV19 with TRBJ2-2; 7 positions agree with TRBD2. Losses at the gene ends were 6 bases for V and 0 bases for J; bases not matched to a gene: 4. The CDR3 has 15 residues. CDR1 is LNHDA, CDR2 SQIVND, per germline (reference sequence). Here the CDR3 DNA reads TGTGCCAGTAGGCCGGGACTAACGAACACCGGGGAGCTGTTTTTT. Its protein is CASRPGLTNTGELFF. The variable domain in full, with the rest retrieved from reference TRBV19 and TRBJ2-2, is DGGITQSPKYLFRKEGQNVTLSCEQNLNHDAMYWYRQDPGQGLRLIYYSQIVNDFQKGDIAEGYSVSREKKESFPLTVTSAQKNPTAFYLCASRPGLTNTGELFFGEGSRLTVL.

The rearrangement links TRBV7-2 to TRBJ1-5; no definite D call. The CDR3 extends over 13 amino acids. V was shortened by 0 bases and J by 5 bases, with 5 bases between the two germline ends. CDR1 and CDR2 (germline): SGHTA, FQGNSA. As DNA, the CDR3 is TGTGCCAGCAGCTTAGCCCGGGATCAGCCCCAGCATTTT. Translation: CASSLARDQPQHF.

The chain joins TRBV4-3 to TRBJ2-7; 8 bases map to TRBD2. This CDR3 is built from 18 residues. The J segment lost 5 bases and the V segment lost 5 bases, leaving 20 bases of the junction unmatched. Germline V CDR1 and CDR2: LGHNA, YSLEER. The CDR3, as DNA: TGCGCCAGCAGCTTGGGGGGCGTTGGGACTAGATCATCCCACGAGCAGTACTTC. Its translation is CASSLGGVGTRSSHEQYF.

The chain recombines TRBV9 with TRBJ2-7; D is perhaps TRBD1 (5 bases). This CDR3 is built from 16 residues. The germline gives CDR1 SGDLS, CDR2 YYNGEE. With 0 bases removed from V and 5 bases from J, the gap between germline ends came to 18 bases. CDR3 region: CASSVGWGTALHEQYF. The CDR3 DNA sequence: TGTGCCAGCAGCGTAGGGTGGGGCACCGCTTTGCACGAGCAGTACTTC.

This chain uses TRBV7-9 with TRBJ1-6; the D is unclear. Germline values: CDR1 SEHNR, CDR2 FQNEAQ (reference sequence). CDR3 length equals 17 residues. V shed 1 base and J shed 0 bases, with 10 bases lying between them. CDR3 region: CASSLGVGDSYNSPLHF. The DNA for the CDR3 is TGTGCCAGCAGCTTAGGGGTGGGAGACTCCTATAATTCACCCCTCCACTTT.

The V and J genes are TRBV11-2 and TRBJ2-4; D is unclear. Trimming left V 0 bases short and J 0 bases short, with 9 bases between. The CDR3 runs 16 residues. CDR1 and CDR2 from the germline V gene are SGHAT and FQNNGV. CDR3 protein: CASSLDLSLAKNIQYF. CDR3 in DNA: TGTGCCAGCAGCTTAGATCTAAGTCTAGCCAAAAACATTCAGTACTTC.

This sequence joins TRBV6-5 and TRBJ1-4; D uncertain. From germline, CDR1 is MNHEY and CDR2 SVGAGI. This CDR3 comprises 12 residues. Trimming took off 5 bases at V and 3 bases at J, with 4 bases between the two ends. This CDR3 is CASSQANEKLFF. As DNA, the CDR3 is TGTGCCAGCAGTCAGGCTAATGAAAAACTGTTTTTT.

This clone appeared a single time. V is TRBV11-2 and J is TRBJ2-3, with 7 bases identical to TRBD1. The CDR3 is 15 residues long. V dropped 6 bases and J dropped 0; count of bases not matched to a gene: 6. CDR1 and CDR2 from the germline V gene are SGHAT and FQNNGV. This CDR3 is CASRMTGSSTDTQYF. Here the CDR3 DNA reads TGTGCCAGCAGAATGACAGGGTCCAGCACAGATACGCAGTATTTT.

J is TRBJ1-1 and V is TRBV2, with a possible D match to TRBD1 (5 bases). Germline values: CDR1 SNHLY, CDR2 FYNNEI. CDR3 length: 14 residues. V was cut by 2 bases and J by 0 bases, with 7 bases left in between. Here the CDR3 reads CASSEQGMNTEAFF. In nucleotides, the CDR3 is TGTGCCAGCAGTGAACAGGGAATGAACACTGAAGCTTTCTTT.

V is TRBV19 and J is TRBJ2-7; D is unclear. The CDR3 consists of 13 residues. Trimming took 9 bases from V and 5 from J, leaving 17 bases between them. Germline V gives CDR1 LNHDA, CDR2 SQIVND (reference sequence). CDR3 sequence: CASTVPMSNEQYF. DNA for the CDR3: TGTGCCAGCACTGTCCCCATGTCCAACGAGCAGTACTTC.

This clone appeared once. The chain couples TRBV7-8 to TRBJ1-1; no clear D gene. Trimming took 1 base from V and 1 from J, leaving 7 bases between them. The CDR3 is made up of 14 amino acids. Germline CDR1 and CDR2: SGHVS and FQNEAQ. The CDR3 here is CASSLGGKNTEAFF. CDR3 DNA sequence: TGTGCCAGCAGCTTAGGCGGGAAGAACACTGAAGCTTTCTTT.

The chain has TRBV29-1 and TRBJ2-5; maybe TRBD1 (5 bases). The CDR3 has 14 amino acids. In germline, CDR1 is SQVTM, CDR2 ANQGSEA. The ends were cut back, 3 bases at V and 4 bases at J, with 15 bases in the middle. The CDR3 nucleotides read TGCAGCGTTGAGGCCTGGGGCACACCAGAGACCCAGTACTTC. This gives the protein CSVEAWGTPETQYF.

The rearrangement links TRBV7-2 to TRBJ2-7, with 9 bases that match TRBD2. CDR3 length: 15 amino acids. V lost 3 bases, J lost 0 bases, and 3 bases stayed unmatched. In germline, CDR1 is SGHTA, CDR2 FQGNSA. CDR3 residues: CASSLLAGSSYEQYF. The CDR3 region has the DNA TGTGCCAGCAGCTTGCTAGCGGGATCCTCCTACGAGCAGTACTTC.

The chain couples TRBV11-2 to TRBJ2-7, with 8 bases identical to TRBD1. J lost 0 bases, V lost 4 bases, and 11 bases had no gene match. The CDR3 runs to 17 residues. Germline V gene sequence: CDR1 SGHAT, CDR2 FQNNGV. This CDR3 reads CASSSPGGRTSSYEQYF. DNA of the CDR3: TGTGCCAGCAGCTCCCCAGGGGGCAGAACAAGCTCCTACGAGCAGTACTTC.

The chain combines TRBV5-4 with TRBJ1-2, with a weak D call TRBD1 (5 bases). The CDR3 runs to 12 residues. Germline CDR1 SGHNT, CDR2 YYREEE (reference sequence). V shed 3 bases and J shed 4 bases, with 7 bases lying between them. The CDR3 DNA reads TGTGCCAGCAGCTACGGGGGCTATGGCTACACCTTC. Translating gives CASSYGGYGYTF.

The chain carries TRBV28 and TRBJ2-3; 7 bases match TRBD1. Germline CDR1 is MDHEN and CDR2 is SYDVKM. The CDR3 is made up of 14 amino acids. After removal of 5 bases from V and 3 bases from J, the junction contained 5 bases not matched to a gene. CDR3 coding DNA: TGTGCCAGCAGTGGGGACAGTAAGACAGATACGCAGTATTTT. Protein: CASSGDSKTDTQYF.

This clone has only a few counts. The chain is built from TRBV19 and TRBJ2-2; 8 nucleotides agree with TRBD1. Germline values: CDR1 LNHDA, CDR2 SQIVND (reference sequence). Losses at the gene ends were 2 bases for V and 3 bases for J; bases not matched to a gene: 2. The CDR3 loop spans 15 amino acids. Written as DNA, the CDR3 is TGTGCCAGTAGTATACAGGGGGCCTACACCGGGGAGCTGTTTTTT. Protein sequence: CASSIQGAYTGELFF.

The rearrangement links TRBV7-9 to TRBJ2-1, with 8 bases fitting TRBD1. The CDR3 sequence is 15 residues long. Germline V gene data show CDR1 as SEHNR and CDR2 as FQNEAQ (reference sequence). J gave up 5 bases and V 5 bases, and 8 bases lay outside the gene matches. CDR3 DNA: TGTGCCAGCAGCGTACCGGGACAGGTCCACAATGAGCAGTTCTTC. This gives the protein CASSVPGQVHNEQFF. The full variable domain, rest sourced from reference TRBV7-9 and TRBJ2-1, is DTGVSQNPRHKITKRGQNVTFRCDPISEHNRLYWYRQTLGQGPEFLTYFQNEAQLEKSRLLSDRFSAERPKGSFSTLEIQRTEQGDSAMYLCASSVPGQVHNEQFFGPGTRLTVL.

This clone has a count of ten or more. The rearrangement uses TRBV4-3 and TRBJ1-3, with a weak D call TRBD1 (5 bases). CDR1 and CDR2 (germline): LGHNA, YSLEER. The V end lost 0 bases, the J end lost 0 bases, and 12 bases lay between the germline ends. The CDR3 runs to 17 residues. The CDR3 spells CASSQDRGRGSGNTIYF. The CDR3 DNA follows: TGCGCCAGCAGCCAAGATAGGGGAAGGGGCTCTGGAAACACCATATATTTT.

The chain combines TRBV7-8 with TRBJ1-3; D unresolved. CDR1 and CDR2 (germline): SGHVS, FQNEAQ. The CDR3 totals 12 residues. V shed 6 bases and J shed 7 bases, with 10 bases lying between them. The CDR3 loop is CASSSTRNTIYF. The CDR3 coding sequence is TGTGCCAGCAGTTCCACCAGGAACACCATATATTTT.

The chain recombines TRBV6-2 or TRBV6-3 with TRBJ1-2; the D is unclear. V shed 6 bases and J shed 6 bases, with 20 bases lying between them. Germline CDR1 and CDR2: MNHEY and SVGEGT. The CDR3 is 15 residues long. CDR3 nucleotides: TGTGCCAGCAGCTCTATGACACCAGGAGGCGATGGCTACACCTTC. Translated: CASSSMTPGGDGYTF.

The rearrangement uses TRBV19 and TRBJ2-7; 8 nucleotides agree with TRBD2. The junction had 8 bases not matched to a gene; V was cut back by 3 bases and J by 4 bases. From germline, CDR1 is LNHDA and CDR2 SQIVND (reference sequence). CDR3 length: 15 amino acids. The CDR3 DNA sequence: TGTGCCAGTAGTATCAATCGGGAGGGCCTATACGAGCAGTACTTC. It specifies CASSINREGLYEQYF.

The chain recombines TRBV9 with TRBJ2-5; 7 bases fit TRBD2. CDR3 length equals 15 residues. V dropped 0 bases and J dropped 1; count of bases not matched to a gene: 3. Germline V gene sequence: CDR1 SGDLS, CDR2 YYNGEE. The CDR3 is CASSVVPGGQETQYF. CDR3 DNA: TGTGCCAGCAGCGTAGTCCCGGGGGGCCAAGAGACCCAGTACTTC.

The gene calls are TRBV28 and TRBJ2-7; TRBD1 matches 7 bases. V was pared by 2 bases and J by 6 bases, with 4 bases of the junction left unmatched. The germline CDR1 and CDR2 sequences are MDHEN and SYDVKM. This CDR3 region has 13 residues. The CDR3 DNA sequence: TGTGCCAGCAGTTTAGACAGGGTAGGCGAGCAGTACTTC. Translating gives CASSLDRVGEQYF.

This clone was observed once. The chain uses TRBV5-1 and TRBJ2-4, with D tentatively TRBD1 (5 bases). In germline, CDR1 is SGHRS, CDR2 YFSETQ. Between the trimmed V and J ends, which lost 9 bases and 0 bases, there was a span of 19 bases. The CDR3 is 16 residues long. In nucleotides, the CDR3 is TGCGCCACCTATCTCGACAGCCAACTAGCCAAAAACATTCAGTACTTC. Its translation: CATYLDSQLAKNIQYF.

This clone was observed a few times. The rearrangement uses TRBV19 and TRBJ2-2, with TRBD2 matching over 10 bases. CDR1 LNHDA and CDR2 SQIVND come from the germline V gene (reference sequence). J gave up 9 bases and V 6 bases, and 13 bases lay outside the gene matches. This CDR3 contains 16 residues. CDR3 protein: CASSRLGAGGPRELFF. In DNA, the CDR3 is TGTGCCAGTAGCCGCCTTGGAGCGGGAGGGCCCCGGGAGCTGTTTTTT.

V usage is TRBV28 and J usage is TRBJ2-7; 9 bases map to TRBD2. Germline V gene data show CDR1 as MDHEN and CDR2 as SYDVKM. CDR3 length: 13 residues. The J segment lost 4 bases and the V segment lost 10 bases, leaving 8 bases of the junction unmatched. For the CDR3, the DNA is TGTGCCACCGGGCGGGGACTAGCATACGAGCAGTACTTC. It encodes CATGRGLAYEQYF.

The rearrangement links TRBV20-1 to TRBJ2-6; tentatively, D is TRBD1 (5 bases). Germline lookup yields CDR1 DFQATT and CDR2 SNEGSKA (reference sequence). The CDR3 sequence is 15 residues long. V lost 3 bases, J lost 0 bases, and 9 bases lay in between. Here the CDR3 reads CSASDRSSGANVLTF. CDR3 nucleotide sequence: TGCAGTGCTAGTGACAGAAGCTCTGGGGCCAACGTCCTGACTTTC.

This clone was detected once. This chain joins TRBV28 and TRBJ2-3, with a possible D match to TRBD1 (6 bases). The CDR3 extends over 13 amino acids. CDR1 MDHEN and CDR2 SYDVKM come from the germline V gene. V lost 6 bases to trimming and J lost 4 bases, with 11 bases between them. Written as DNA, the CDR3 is TGTGCCAGCAGCACACAGGGTCCAGATACGCAGTATTTT. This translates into CASSTQGPDTQYF.